The next 22 T cell receptor beta chains were all read from a single sample in a study of T-cell memory formation after mild COVID-19 (dated by TCRdb to the early 2020s). Libraries were constructed by 5' RACE. Data came from an Illumina NovaSeq 6000. TCRdb trimmed public reads at Q25 via fastp, called clones via MiXCR and kept in-frame beta chains. For every CDR3 protein sequence, its rows merge into one entry that carries the most common genes and DNA. This sample comprises roughly 350,000 distinct CDR3 sequences, roughly an eighth of them detected only once. Jointly, the top ten make up over 20% of the sample. The specimen was PBMCs or a T cell subset sorted from them (not recorded which). The receptors stem from a young man who had mild COVID-19 (a few samples of this study predate the infection). The sample titles of this study are shuffled in the database, so cell type and time point are left out; the donor was told from shared clones.

The chain employs TRBV29-1 and TRBJ2-7, with a possible D match to TRBD2 (6 bases). The V end lost 4 bases, the J end lost 0 bases, and 10 bases lay between the germline ends. Germline V lookup: CDR1 SQVTM, CDR2 ANQGSEA. This CDR3 is built from 13 residues. In nucleotides, the CDR3 is TGCAGCGTTGCGGGCGGGGACTCCTACGAGCAGTACGTC. Its translation is CSVAGGDSYEQYV.

This chain joins TRBV7-2 and TRBJ2-5; TRBD2 might be the D (6 bases). Germline V gene sequence: CDR1 SGHTA, CDR2 FQGNSA. The CDR3 runs to 14 residues. V gave up 3 bases and J gave up 2 bases, with 10 bases separating them. CDR3 amino acids: CASSFYSGQETQYF. CDR3 in DNA: TGTGCCAGCAGCTTTTACAGCGGGCAAGAGACCCAGTACTTC.

The table lists this clonotype with a few counts. The V call is TRBV7-2, the J call TRBJ2-3; D unclear. The CDR3 covers 15 residues. CDR1 and CDR2 (germline): SGHTA, FQGNSA. Trimming shortened V by 5 bases and J by 0 bases, and 12 bases separated the two germline ends. As DNA, the CDR3 is TGTGCCAGCAGCCTGTTCTCCCCGAGCACAGATACGCAGTATTTT. Translation gives CASSLFSPSTDTQYF.

The sample holds a few counts of this clonotype. This sequence joins TRBV29-1 and TRBJ2-3, with 7 bases lining up with TRBD2. The trim removed 3 bases at V and 3 bases at J, leaving 6 bases unmatched. CDR1 is SQVTM and CDR2 is ANQGSEA in the germline V gene. The CDR3 is 14 residues long. CDR3 residues: CSVDQAGSTDTQYF. Written as DNA, the CDR3 is TGCAGCGTTGATCAAGCGGGGAGTACAGATACGCAGTATTTT.

This clonotype was observed a few times. The chain joins TRBV7-9 to TRBJ1-2, with D possibly matching TRBD1 (5 bases). The CDR3 consists of 15 residues. V shed 3 bases and J shed 1 base, with 12 bases lying between them. Germline-derived CDR1 and CDR2 are SEHNR and FQNEAQ (reference sequence). This CDR3 reads CASSFPGPDNYGYTF. The CDR3 DNA reads as TGTGCCAGCAGCTTCCCAGGGCCTGATAACTATGGCTACACCTTC.

The rearrangement links TRBV9 to TRBJ2-5; D gene uncertain. V was clipped by 4 bases and J by 3 bases, with 10 bases between them. CDR3 size: 13 residues. Germline CDR1 reads SGDLS; CDR2 reads YYNGEE. The CDR3 sequence: CASSPPSEETQYF. CDR3 nucleotides: TGTGCCAGCAGCCCCCCGTCGGAAGAGACCCAGTACTTC.

This clonotype has ten or more counts. This sequence joins TRBV29-1 and TRBJ2-5; unclear D gene. The CDR3 has 12 residues. Trimming removed 3 bases at V and 5 bases at J, with 10 bases between. Germline values: CDR1 SQVTM, CDR2 ANQGSEA. CDR3 nucleotide sequence: TGCAGCGTTGAGCCGTTCCCGGAGACCCAGTACTTC. Translation: CSVEPFPETQYF.

This clonotype was found many times. This sequence joins TRBV12-3 or TRBV12-4 and TRBJ2-3; TRBD1 agrees at 11 bases. This CDR3 has 14 residues. The V gene end was trimmed by 7 bases and the J gene end by 5 bases; junction bases not matched to a gene: 5. The CDR3 nucleotides read TGTGCCAGCAACCCGGGACAGGGGGGAGATACGCAGTATTTT. It translates to CASNPGQGGDTQYF.

The chain uses TRBV12-3 or TRBV12-4 and TRBJ2-1, with 10 nucleotides matching TRBD1. V was pared by 5 bases and J by 8 bases, with 12 bases of the junction left unmatched. The CDR3 is made up of 16 amino acids. The CDR3 region has the DNA TGTGCCAGCAGTCAATACCCCGGACAGGGGGGAGATGAGCAGTTCTTC. It is translated as CASSQYPGQGGDEQFF.

This clonotype was counted between two and nine times. The V call is TRBV12-5, the J call TRBJ2-3, with 11 positions matching TRBD2. The CDR3 sequence is 17 residues long. V was pared by 3 bases and J by 6 bases, with 11 bases of the junction left unmatched. Germline loops: CDR1 LGHNT, CDR2 FRNRAP. CDR3: CASGFILSGGASDTQYF. Here the CDR3 DNA reads TGTGCTAGTGGTTTCATCCTTAGCGGGGGGGCCAGTGATACGCAGTATTTT.

This clonotype was found a few times. The chain recombines TRBV12-5 with TRBJ1-2; D call uncertain. The CDR3 runs 13 residues. V was shortened by 6 bases and J by 2 bases, with 10 bases between the two germline ends. Germline CDR1 LGHNT, CDR2 FRNRAP. The CDR3 sequence: CASGGTQNYGYTF. CDR3 nucleotides: TGTGCTAGTGGGGGTACGCAGAACTATGGCTACACCTTC. The whole variable domain, filled in from reference TRBV12-5 and TRBJ1-2, reads DARVTQTPRHKVTEMGQEVTMRCQPILGHNTVFWYRQTMMQGLELLAYFRNRAPLDDSGMPKDRFSAEMPDATLATLKIQPSEPRDSAVYFCASGGTQNYGYTFGSGTRLTVV.

This clonotype was recorded at least ten times. The chain combines TRBV20-1 with TRBJ2-7; unclear D gene. The CDR3 runs to 13 residues. V lost 3 bases and J 0 bases, leaving 9 bases between the germline ends. The germline V gene has CDR1 DFQATT and CDR2 SNEGSKA (reference sequence). CDR3 nucleotide sequence: TGCAGTGCTAGTTCGGGCCCCTCCTACGAGCAGTACTTC. It specifies CSASSGPSYEQYF.

This clonotype was seen a handful of times. The V gene is TRBV12-3 or TRBV12-4, the J gene TRBJ1-6, with 8 bases fitting TRBD1. This CDR3 region has 14 residues. Unmatched junction bases numbered 4, after V lost 3 bases and J lost 9 bases. The CDR3 loop reads CASSFGQGGSPLHF. CDR3 DNA: TGTGCCAGCAGTTTTGGACAGGGCGGTTCACCCCTCCACTTT.

The V gene is TRBV18, the J gene TRBJ1-3; D possibly corresponds to TRBD1 (5 bases). V dropped 3 bases and J dropped 0 bases, with 9 bases sitting between them. The CDR3 extends over 15 amino acids. The germline gives CDR1 KGHSH, CDR2 LQKENI. CDR3 coding DNA: TGTGCCAGCTCACCCGACAGAAGCTCTGGAAACACCATATATTTT. Residues: CASSPDRSSGNTIYF.

This clonotype has at least ten counts. This sequence joins TRBV10-1 and TRBJ2-3; D remains unclear. Trimming took off 4 bases at V and 2 bases at J, with 4 bases between the two ends. The CDR3 runs to 12 residues. In germline, CDR1 is WNHNN, CDR2 SYGVQD (reference sequence). CDR3 bases: TGCGCCAGCAGTGGTAACACAGATACGCAGTATTTT. Protein product: CASSGNTDTQYF.

This clonotype was picked up a small number of times. The V call is TRBV4-1, the J call TRBJ2-1; the match to TRBD2 covers 7 bases. This CDR3 contains 15 residues. Germline loops: CDR1 MGHRA, CDR2 YSYEKL. V lost 4 bases to trimming and J lost 8 bases; unmatched junction nucleotides: 11. The CDR3 coding sequence is TGCGCCAGCAGCCTACAACTAGGGAGGGGTGATGAGCAGTTCTTC. Protein sequence: CASSLQLGRGDEQFF.

V is TRBV12-3 or TRBV12-4 and J is TRBJ1-4; D gene unclear. The V end lost 5 bases, the J end lost 11 bases, and 9 bases lay between the germline ends. This CDR3 is 11 amino acids long. CDR3 DNA: TGTGCCAGCAGTGTCTTTGGGAAACTGTTTTTT. This codes for CASSVFGKLFF.

V is TRBV5-6 and J is TRBJ2-7; 8 bases align to TRBD1. This CDR3 comprises 15 residues. Germline V gene lookup returns CDR1 SGHDT and CDR2 YYEEEE. Unmatched junction bases numbered 8, after V lost 0 bases and J lost 6 bases. Here the CDR3 reads CASSLVPGGSREQYF. As DNA, the CDR3 is TGTGCCAGCAGCTTGGTACCAGGGGGCTCTCGCGAGCAGTACTTC.

This clonotype has only a few counts. This rearrangement joins TRBV27 to TRBJ2-2, with D tentatively TRBD1 (5 bases). Trimming removed 3 bases from V and 4 bases from J, with 6 bases in between. The CDR3 is 13 residues long. Germline V gene data show CDR1 as MNHEY and CDR2 as SMNVEV (reference sequence). The DNA for the CDR3 is TGTGCCAGCAGTTTGGACATCACCGGGGAGCTGTTTTTT. Protein product: CASSLDITGELFF.

The rearrangement links TRBV11-2 to TRBJ2-1, with a tentative D call TRBD2 (6 bases). The V end was cut by 2 bases, the J end by 6 bases, with 14 bases between. CDR1 and CDR2 (germline): SGHAT, FQNNGV. This CDR3 spans 15 amino acids. The DNA of the CDR3 is TGTGCCAGCAGCTTATATCCCTTTAGCGGCAATGAGCAGTTCTTC. Protein sequence: CASSLYPFSGNEQFF. Full variable domain (rest looked up from reference TRBV11-2 and TRBJ2-1): EAGVAQSPRYKIIEKRQSVAFWCNPISGHATLYWYQQILGQGPKLLIQFQNNGVVDDSQLPKDRFSAERLKGVDSTLKIQPAKLEDSAVYLCASSLYPFSGNEQFFGPGTRLTVL.

The chain uses TRBV6-6 and TRBJ2-3; D is possibly TRBD1 (5 bases). Germline CDR1 reads MNHNY; CDR2 reads SVGAGI (reference sequence). V was trimmed by 0 bases and J by 1 base, leaving 14 bases between them. The CDR3 is made up of 17 amino acids. CDR3 residues: CASSYSSQGRGTDTQYF. The CDR3 bases are TGTGCCAGCAGTTACTCGAGCCAGGGAAGGGGCACAGATACGCAGTATTTT.

This clonotype has more than one count but fewer than ten. The rearrangement uses TRBV20-1 and TRBJ1-6; 10 nucleotides align to TRBD1. Germline assignment: CDR1 DFQATT and CDR2 SNEGSKA (reference sequence). The CDR3 totals 14 residues. V shed 5 bases, J shed 7 bases, and the junction held 5 bases outside the gene matches. CDR3 coding DNA: TGCAGTGCTTCCCGACAGGGGGCAAATTCACCCCTCCACTTT. Protein: CSASRQGANSPLHF.